This T cell receptor beta chain was obtained from a study of lymphopenia after photon versus proton radiotherapy. Whole-study findings and limits: Proton therapy kept repertoires fairly stable, unlike photons, which gained effector/memory cells. Only patients who died were analyzed for survival; proton advantage is unproven. A bigger post-nadir fall in TCR diversity correlated inversely with survival time in deceased patients.

As regards this clone: Its antigen is unknown.

TCRdb keeps only in-frame clones here, not all; method: immunoSEQ multiplex PCR. This table holds 37,000 or so clones, more than 70% found once. The CDR3 length is 15 residues. Unmatched junction bases numbered 5, after V lost 0 bases and J lost 4 bases. The V gene's germline CDR1 is SGHDT and CDR2 YYEEEE. The TCR sequence derives from a man aged 50-60 years with gastric cancer. The sample consisted of peripheral blood, taken from a patient treated with photon-based radiotherapy. The chain is built from TRBV5-6 and TRBJ2-7; 9 nucleotides agree with TRBD1. In DNA, the CDR3 is TGTGCCAGCAGCTTGGAGGAACAGGGGGCTTACGAGCAGTACTTC. It is translated as CASSLEEQGAYEQYF.